A selection of T cell receptor beta chains follows, all from one sample in a study of blood T cell repertoires in COVID-19. TCRdb's table, derived via immunoSEQ multiplex PCR, lists solely in-frame clones and lacks some. The repertoire consists of approximately 76,000 clones, with approximately 80% occurring once and the leading ten covering roughly 11%. The sample comprised peripheral blood. Receptors were obtained from a man aged 50 to 60 with acute or convalescent COVID-19. CDR3s include the opening cysteine and the closing phenylalanine or tryptophan. D genes are given only for firm matches. Size is stated for part of the rows, as once, few or many counts, or as a class when the clone is expanded.

>TRBV18|-|TRBJ2-1|-
CASSPGGNNEQFF
TGTGCCAGCTCCCCCGGCGGGAACAATGAGCAGTTCTTC
>TRBV28|TRBD1|TRBJ1-4|-
CASSLVSQGATNEKLFF
TGTGCCAGCAGTTTAGTTTCCCAGGGGGCAACTAATGAAAAACTGTTTTTT
>TRBV7-2|-|TRBJ1-2|-
CASSGEAGGYTF
TGTGCCAGCAGCGGAGAAGCGGGAGGCTACACCTTC
>TRBV11-2|-|TRBJ1-5|-
CASSLDQGTGRQHF
TGTGCCAGCAGCTTAGATCAGGGCACAGGGCGTCAGCATTTT
>TRBV5-1|-|TRBJ1-2|once
CASKADNVYGYTF
TGCGCCAGTAAAGCCGACAACGTCTATGGCTACACCTTC
>TRBV7-9|TRBD1|TRBJ2-3|-
CASSIGQGKADTQYF
TGTGCCAGCAGCATAGGACAGGGGAAGGCAGATACGCAGTATTTT
>TRBV6-5|TRBD1|TRBJ1-5|-
CASRTGGSNQPQHF
TGTGCCAGCAGGACAGGGGGGAGCAATCAGCCCCAGCATTTT
>TRBV7-9|-|TRBJ2-2|-
CATRKGGRATGELFF
TGTGCCACCCGGAAGGGGGGGAGGGCCACCGGGGAGCTGTTTTTT
>TRBV19|TRBD1|TRBJ2-3|-
CASSISGTGGTDTQYF
TGTGCCAGTAGTATAAGTGGGACAGGGGGCACAGATACGCAGTATTTT
>TRBV7-2|-|TRBJ2-1|-
CASSLGSYNEQFF
TGTGCCAGCAGCTTAGGGAGCTACAATGAGCAGTTCTTC
>TRBV9|TRBD1|TRBJ1-4|-
CASSVGGTGINEKLFF
TGTGCCAGCAGCGTAGGGGGGACAGGGATCAATGAAAAACTGTTTTTT
>TRBV28|-|TRBJ2-5|-
CASSPGLSSYQETQYF
TGTGCCAGCAGTCCAGGACTATCTTCGTACCAAGAGACCCAGTACTTC
>TRBV6-2/TRBV6-3|TRBD2|TRBJ2-3|once
CASSSGLAGTGDTQYF
TGTGCCAGCAGTTCCGGACTAGCGGGGACTGGTGATACGCAGTATTTT
>TRBV4-1|-|TRBJ2-1|-
CASRWGENSYNEQFF
TGCGCCAGCAGATGGGGGGAGAACTCCTACAATGAGCAGTTCTTC
>TRBV5-1|-|TRBJ2-1|-
CASSFTESKRQFF
TGCGCCAGCAGCTTTACCGAATCAAAGAGGCAGTTCTTC
>TRBV7-9|TRBD2|TRBJ2-3|-
CAQLGLASDTQYF
TGTGCCCAACTAGGACTAGCGTCAGATACGCAGTATTTT
>TRBV11-2|TRBD1|TRBJ1-2|-
CASRHKGANYGYTF
TGTGCCAGCAGGCATAAGGGGGCCAACTATGGCTACACCTTC
>TRBV9|-|TRBJ2-1|-
CASSRGGQTYNEQFF
TGTGCCAGCAGCAGGGGGGGACAAACCTACAATGAGCAGTTCTTC
>TRBV28|-|TRBJ2-7|few
CASSLPDSSYEQYF
TGTGCCAGCAGTTTACCTGACAGTTCCTACGAGCAGTACTTC
>TRBV11-2|TRBD1|TRBJ2-7|-
CASSRGQASSYEQYF
TGTGCCAGCAGCCGGGGACAGGCTAGCTCCTACGAGCAGTACTTC
>TRBV28|-|TRBJ1-5|-
CAAQRQGPGPQHF
TGTGCTGCCCAGAGGCAGGGGCCGGGGCCCCAGCATTTT
>TRBV7-3|TRBD1|TRBJ1-1|-
CASSEAGTGPNTEAFF
TGTGCCAGCAGCGAAGCCGGGACAGGACCGAACACTGAAGCTTTCTTT
>TRBV24-1|-|TRBJ1-1|-
CATSDRGNTEAFF
TGTGCCACCAGTGACCGGGGGAACACTGAAGCTTTCTTT
>TRBV5-4|-|TRBJ1-1|-
CASSPGWNTEAFF
TGTGCCAGCAGCCCGGGGTGGAACACTGAAGCTTTCTTT
>TRBV7-2|-|TRBJ2-5|-
CASTQGGRETQYF
TGTGCCAGCACCCAAGGAGGGAGAGAGACCCAGTACTTC
>TRBV5-4|-|TRBJ2-2|once
CASTEDPGSRAGELFF
TGTGCCAGCACCGAGGACCCGGGGTCTCGGGCCGGGGAGCTGTTTTTT
>TRBV5-6|-|TRBJ2-7|-
CASSSRFLTAHEQYF
TGTGCCAGCAGCTCCAGATTCCTCACAGCCCACGAGCAGTACTTC
>TRBV7-6|-|TRBJ2-3|-
CASSLDPVTDTQYF
TGTGCCAGCAGCTTAGATCCCGTCACAGATACGCAGTATTTT
>TRBV9|-|TRBJ2-3|-
CASSSSGAADTQYF
TGTGCCAGCAGCTCCTCCGGTGCCGCTGATACGCAGTATTTT
>TRBV18|-|TRBJ2-7|-
CASAPRGSDKGTYEQYF
TGTGCCAGCGCACCCAGAGGGTCAGACAAAGGGACCTACGAGCAGTACTTC
>TRBV9|-|TRBJ1-1|-
CASTPSLVQNTEAFF
TGTGCCAGCACCCCATCGCTGGTACAGAACACTGAAGCTTTCTTT
>TRBV29-1|-|TRBJ1-1|-
CSVAGRARTEAFF
TGCAGCGTTGCCGGCAGGGCAAGGACTGAAGCTTTCTTT
>TRBV20-1|-|TRBJ2-1|-
CSASDSREEDEQFF
TGCAGTGCTAGTGATAGCAGGGAGGAGGATGAGCAGTTCTTC
>TRBV3-1/TRBV3-2|TRBD1|TRBJ1-2|once
CASSPRQGGFYGYTF
TGTGCCAGCAGCCCCAGACAGGGAGGATTCTATGGCTACACCTTC
>TRBV5-1|TRBD2|TRBJ2-7|-
CASSWEGSYEQYF
TGCGCCAGCAGCTGGGAGGGTTCGTACGAGCAGTACTTC
>TRBV7-2|TRBD2|TRBJ2-3|-
CASSGAGGNADTQYF
TGTGCCAGCAGCGGGGCGGGGGGCAACGCAGATACGCAGTATTTT
>TRBV5-6|TRBD2|TRBJ2-2|once
CASSRLAGAQNTGELFF
TGTGCCAGCAGCAGACTAGCGGGGGCCCAGAACACCGGGGAGCTGTTTTTT
>TRBV28|TRBD2|TRBJ2-4|-
CASSSIKGLAGEAKNIQYF
TGTGCCAGCAGTTCCATTAAGGGACTAGCGGGAGAAGCCAAAAACATTCAGTACTTC
>TRBV18|-|TRBJ1-2|-
CASSPQGDYGYTF
TGTGCCAGCTCACCACAGGGGGATTATGGCTACACCTTC
>TRBV19|-|TRBJ1-2|-
CASSIPAAGYGYTF
TGTGCCAGTAGTATTCCCGCAGCAGGCTATGGCTACACCTTC
>TRBV11-3|TRBD1|TRBJ2-1|-
CASSSRQGLDEQFF
TGTGCCAGCAGCTCGAGACAGGGTTTAGATGAGCAGTTCTTC
>TRBV15|TRBD1|TRBJ1-1|-
CATSGYRGTEAFF
TGTGCCACCAGCGGATACAGGGGGACTGAAGCTTTCTTT
>TRBV11-2|-|TRBJ2-7|-
CASSRGGTTSYEQYF
TGTGCCAGCAGCCGAGGGGGAACGACCTCCTACGAGCAGTACTTC
>TRBV18|TRBD1|TRBJ2-7|once
CASSPIRDRSSYEQYF
TGTGCCAGCTCACCAATCCGGGACAGAAGCTCCTACGAGCAGTACTTC
>TRBV5-4|-|TRBJ2-7|few
CASGEGVQYF
TGTGCCAGCGGAGAAGGGGTGCAGTACTTC
>TRBV7-8|TRBD2|TRBJ2-2|-
CASSSRGLAGGPSGELFF
TGTGCCAGCAGCAGCCGAGGACTAGCGGGAGGGCCTTCCGGGGAGCTGTTTTTT
>TRBV5-6|TRBD1|TRBJ1-1|-
CASSLAPPGTDEAFF
TGTGCCAGCAGCTTGGCCCCGCCCGGGACAGATGAAGCTTTCTTT
>TRBV7-2|-|TRBJ1-5|-
CASSFKGGGQPQHF
TGTGCCAGCAGCTTTAAAGGGGGGGGTCAGCCCCAGCATTTT
>TRBV24-1|-|TRBJ2-6|-
CATSDRTSSGANVLTF
TGTGCCACCAGTGATAGGACAAGCTCTGGGGCCAACGTCCTGACTTTC